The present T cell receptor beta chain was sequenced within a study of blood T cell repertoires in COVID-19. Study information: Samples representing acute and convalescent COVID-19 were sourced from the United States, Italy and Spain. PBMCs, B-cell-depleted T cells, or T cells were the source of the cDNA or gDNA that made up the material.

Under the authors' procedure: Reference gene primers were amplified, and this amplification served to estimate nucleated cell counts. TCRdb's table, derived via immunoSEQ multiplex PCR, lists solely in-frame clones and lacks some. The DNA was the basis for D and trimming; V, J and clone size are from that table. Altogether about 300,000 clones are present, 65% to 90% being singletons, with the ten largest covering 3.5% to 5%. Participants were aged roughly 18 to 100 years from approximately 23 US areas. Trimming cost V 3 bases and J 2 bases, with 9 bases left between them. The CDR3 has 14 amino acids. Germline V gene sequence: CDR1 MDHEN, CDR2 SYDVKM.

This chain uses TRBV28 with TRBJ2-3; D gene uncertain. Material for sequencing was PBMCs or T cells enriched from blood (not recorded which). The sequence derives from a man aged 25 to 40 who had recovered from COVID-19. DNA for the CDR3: TGTGCCAGCAGTTTCCTAACTATCACAGATACGCAGTATTTT. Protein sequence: CASSFLTITDTQYF.